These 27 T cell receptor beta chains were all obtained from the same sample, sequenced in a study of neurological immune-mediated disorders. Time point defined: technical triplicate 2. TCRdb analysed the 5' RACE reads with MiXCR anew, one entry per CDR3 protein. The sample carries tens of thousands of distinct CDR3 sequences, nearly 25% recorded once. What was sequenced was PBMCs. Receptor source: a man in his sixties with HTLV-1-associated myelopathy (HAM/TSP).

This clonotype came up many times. CDR3 DNA: TGCAGTGCTAGGCCCCCATATGGCGGGAAAGTTGGTGAGCAGTTCTTC. Its protein product is CSARPPYGGKVGEQFF. The rearrangement uses TRBV20-1 and TRBJ2-1; TRBD2 is a possible D gene (6 bases). Germline CDR1 DFQATT, CDR2 SNEGSKA (reference sequence). The V end lost 3 bases, the J end lost 9 bases, and 24 bases lay between the germline ends. The CDR3 extends over 16 amino acids.

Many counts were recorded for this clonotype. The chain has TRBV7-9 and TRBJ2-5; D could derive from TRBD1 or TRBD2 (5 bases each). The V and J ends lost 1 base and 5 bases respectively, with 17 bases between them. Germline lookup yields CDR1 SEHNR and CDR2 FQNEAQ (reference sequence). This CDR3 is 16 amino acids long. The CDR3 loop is CASSLVTGARFETQYF. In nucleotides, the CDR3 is TGTGCCAGCAGCTTAGTAACCGGGGCCAGATTCGAGACCCAGTACTTC.

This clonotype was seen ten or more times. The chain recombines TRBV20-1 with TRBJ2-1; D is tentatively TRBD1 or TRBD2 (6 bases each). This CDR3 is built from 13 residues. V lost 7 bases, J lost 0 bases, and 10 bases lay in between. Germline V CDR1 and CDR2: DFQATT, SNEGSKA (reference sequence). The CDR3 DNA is TGCAGTGGGGGGCGGGACTCCTACAATGAGCAGTTCTTC. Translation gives CSGGRDSYNEQFF.

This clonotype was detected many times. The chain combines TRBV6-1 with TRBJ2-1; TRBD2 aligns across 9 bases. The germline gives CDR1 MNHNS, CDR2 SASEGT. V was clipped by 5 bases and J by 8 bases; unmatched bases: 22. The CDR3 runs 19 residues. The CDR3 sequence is CASSRRSEGFAGGLDEQFF. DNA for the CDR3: TGTGCCAGCAGTCGACGGAGTGAGGGGTTCGCGGGAGGGCTAGATGAGCAGTTCTTC.

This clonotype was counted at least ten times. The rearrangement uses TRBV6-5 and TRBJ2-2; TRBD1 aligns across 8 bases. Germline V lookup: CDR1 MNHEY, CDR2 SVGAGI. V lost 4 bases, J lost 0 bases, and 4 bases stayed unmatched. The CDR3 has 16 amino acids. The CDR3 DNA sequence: TGTGCCAGCAGTTTTGACAGGGGCGCGAACACCGGGGAGCTGTTTTTT. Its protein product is CASSFDRGANTGELFF.

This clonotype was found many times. Written as DNA, the CDR3 is TGCGCCAGCAGCTTGGACAGTCCAGCCTATGGCTACACCTTC. Encoded protein: CASSLDSPAYGYTF. The chain joins TRBV5-1 to TRBJ1-2; D is undetermined. V lost 0 bases, J lost 4 bases, and 10 bases lay in between. CDR3 size: 14 residues. Germline loops: CDR1 SGHRS, CDR2 YFSETQ.

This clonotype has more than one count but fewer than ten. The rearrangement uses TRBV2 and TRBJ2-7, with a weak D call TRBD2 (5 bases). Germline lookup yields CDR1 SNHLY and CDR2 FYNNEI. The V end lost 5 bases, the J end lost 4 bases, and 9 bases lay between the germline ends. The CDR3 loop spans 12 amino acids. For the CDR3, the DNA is TGTGCCAGCAGTCTTTCGGGGTACGAGCAGTACTTC. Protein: CASSLSGYEQYF.

CDR3: CATLALPGQGKSNQPQHF. CDR3 nucleotides: TGTGCCACCCTGGCCCTTCCGGGACAGGGTAAGAGCAATCAGCCCCAGCATTTT. The chain employs TRBV6-2 or TRBV6-3 and TRBJ1-5, with 9 bases identical to TRBD1. There are 18 residues in the CDR3. Per the germline V gene, CDR1 is MNHEY and CDR2 is SVGEGT. The ends lost 10 bases at V and 1 base at J; junction bases unmatched: 17.

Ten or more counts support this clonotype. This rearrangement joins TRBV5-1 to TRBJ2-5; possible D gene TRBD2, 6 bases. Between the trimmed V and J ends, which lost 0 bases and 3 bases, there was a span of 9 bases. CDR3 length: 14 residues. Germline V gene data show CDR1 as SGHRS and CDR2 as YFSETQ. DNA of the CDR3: TGCGCCAGCAGCTTGGGCCCGGGGGAAGAGACCCAGTACTTC. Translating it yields CASSLGPGEETQYF.

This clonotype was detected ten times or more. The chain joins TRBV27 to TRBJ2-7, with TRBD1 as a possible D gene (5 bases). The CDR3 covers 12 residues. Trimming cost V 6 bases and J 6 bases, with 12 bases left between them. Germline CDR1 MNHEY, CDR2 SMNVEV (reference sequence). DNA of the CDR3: TGTGCCAGCAGGAACAGGTATCTCGAGCAGTACTTC. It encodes CASRNRYLEQYF.

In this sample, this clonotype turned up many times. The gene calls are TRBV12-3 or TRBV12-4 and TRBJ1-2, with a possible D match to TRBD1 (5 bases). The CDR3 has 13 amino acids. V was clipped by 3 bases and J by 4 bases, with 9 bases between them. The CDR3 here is CASSLTDRYGYTF. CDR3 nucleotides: TGTGCCAGCAGTTTGACAGACCGCTATGGCTACACCTTC.

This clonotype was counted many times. As DNA, the CDR3 is TGTGCCAGCAGCCCGGCAACTAGCGGGGTGTACGAGCAGTACTTC. Translation: CASSPATSGVYEQYF. The chain uses TRBV6-7 and TRBJ2-7, with 10 bases matching TRBD2. TRBV6-7 is designated an ORF whose function remains uncertain. CDR3 length: 15 residues. With 6 bases clipped from V and 4 bases from J, the junction kept 9 bases outside the gene matches.

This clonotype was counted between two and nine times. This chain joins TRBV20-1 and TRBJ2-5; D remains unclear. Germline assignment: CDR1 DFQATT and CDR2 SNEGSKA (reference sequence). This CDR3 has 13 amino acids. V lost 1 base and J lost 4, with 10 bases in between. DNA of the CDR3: TGCAGTGCTAGAGCCTCCTTAGGAGAGACCCAGTACTTC. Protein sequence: CSARASLGETQYF.

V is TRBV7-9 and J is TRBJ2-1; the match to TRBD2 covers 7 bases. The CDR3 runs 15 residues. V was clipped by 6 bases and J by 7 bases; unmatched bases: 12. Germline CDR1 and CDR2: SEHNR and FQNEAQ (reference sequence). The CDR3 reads CASSLLGRDLNEQFF. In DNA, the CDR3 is TGTGCCAGCAGTCTCCTTGGGAGGGACCTGAATGAGCAGTTCTTC.

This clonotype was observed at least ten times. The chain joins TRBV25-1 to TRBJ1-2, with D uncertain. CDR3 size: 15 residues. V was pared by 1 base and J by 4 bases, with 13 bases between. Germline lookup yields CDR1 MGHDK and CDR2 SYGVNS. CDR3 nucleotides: TGTGCCAGCAGTGAATCTCAGGCGCCCGTCTATGGCTACACCTTC. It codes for CASSESQAPVYGYTF.

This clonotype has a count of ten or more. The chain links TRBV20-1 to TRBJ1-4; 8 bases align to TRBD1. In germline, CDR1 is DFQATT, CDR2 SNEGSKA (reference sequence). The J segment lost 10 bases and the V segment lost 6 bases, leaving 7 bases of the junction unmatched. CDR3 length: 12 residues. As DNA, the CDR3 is TGCAGTGCCCCTGACAGGGGCGTAAAACTGTTTTTT. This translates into CSAPDRGVKLFF.

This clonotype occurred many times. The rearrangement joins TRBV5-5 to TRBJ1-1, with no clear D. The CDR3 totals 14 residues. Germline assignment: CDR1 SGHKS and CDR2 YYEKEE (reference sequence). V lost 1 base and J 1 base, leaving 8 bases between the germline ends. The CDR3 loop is CASSLMGKNTEAFF. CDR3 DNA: TGTGCCAGCAGCTTGATGGGGAAGAACACTGAAGCTTTCTTT.

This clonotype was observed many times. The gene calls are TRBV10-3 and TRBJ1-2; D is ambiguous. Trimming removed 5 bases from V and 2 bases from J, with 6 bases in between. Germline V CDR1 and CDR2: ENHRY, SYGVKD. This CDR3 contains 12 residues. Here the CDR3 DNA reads TGTGCCATCAGTCCGGGAAACTATGGCTACACCTTC. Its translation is CAISPGNYGYTF.

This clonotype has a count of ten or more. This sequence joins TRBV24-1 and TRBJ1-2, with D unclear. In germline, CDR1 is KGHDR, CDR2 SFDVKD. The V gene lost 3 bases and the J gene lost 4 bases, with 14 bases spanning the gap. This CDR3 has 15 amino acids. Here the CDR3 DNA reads TGTGCCACCAGTGATCCTCTTGCCGAAAGCTATGGCTACACCTTC. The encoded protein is CATSDPLAESYGYTF.

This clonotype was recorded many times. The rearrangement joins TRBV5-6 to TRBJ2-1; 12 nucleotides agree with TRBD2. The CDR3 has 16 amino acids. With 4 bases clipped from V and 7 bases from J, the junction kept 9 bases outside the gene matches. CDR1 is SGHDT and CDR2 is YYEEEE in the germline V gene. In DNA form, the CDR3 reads TGTGCCAGCAGCCTCCGTTCGACTAGCGGGAGAAATGAGCAGTTCTTC. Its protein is CASSLRSTSGRNEQFF.

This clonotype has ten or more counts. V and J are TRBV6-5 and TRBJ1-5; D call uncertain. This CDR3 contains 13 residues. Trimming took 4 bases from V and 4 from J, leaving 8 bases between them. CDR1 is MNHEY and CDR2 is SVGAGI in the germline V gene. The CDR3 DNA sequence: TGTGCCAGCAGTTCTCAGCAGAATCAGCCCCAGCATTTT. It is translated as CASSSQQNQPQHF.

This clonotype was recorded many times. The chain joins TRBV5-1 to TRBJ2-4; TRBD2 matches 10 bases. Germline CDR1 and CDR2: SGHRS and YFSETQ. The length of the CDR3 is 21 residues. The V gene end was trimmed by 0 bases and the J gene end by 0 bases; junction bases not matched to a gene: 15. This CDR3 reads CASSLAGGTSAYHLAKNIQYF. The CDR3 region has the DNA TGCGCCAGCAGCTTGGCAGGGGGGACTAGCGCTTATCATTTAGCCAAAAACATTCAGTACTTC. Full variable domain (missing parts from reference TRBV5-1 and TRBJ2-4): KAGVTQTPRYLIKTRGQQVTLSCSPISGHRSVSWYQQTPGQGLQFLFEYFSETQRNKGNFPGRFSGRQFSNSRSEMNVSTLELGDSALYLCASSLAGGTSAYHLAKNIQYFGAGTRLSVL.

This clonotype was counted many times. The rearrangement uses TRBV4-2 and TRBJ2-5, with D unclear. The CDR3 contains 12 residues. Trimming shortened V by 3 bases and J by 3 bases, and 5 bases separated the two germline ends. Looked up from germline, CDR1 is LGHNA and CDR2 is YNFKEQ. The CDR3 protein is CASSHPKETQYF. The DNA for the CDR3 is TGTGCCAGCAGCCACCCGAAAGAGACCCAGTACTTC.

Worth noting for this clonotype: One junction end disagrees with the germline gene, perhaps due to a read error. CDR3 DNA: TGTGCCAACAGCTTAGGTCCCAAGAGCTCCTACGAGCAGTACTTC. Translating gives CANSLGPKSSYEQYF. V and J are TRBV7-9 and TRBJ2-7; D unclear. Germline V gene sequence: CDR1 SEHNR, CDR2 FQNEAQ (reference sequence). The CDR3 is made up of 15 amino acids.

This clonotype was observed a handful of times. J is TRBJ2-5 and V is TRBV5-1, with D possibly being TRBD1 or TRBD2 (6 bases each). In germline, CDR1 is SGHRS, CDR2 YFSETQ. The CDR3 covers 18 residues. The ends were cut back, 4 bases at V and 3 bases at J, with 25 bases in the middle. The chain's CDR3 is CASSRGSGAQGREETQYF. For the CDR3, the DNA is TGCGCCAGCAGCCGGGGGTCGGGGGCGCAAGGTCGGGAAGAGACCCAGTACTTC.

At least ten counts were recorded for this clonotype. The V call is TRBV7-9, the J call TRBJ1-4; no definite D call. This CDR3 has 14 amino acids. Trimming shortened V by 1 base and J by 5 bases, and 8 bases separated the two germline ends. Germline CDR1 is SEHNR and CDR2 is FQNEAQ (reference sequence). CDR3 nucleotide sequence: TGTGCCAGCAGCTTAGTAGGCGGGAATGAAAAACTGTTTTTT. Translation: CASSLVGGNEKLFF.

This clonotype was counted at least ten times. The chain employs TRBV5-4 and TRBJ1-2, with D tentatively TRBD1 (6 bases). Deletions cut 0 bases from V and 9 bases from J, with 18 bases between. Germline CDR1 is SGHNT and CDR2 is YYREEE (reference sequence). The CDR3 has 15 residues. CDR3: CASSLAGAGDVSYTF. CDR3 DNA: TGTGCCAGCAGCTTGGCTGGGGCAGGGGATGTGAGCTACACCTTC.